In its sample, the clone carrying this T cell receptor beta chain was seen a few times. The antigen is unknown. This PCR relied on a set of 60 Vbeta primers and 13 Jbeta primers. Data came from immunoSEQ multiplex PCR; TCRdb stores just in-frame clones and leaves some out. The sample lists about 110,000 clones; approximately 79% were seen once. The data are from a study of cytomegalovirus exposure and HLA in healthy donors. There are 15 residues in the CDR3. V was pared by 7 bases and J by 4 bases, with 18 bases between. The germline gives CDR1 LNHDA, CDR2 SQIVND (reference sequence). Study outcomes and limitations: A previous analysis found most TCR beta V segments productive roughly 87% or roughly 30% of the time. When analyzed later, a missense DCLRE1C variant was found to be linked to TCR beta V- and J-gene trimming.

The chain uses TRBV19 and TRBJ2-3, with D possibly matching TRBD2 (6 bases). The sequence was collected from a man between 25 and 39 years old in good health and CMV-seropositive. The sequencing sample was made of PBMCs. The DNA of the CDR3 is TGTGCCAGTAAATCTGTCGGGGGATCAGCAGATACGCAGTATTTT. It specifies CASKSVGGSADTQYF. Combining the CDR3 with reference TRBV19 and TRBJ2-3 gives the whole variable domain DGGITQSPKYLFRKEGQNVTLSCEQNLNHDAMYWYRQDPGQGLRLIYYSQIVNDFQKGDIAEGYSVSREKKESFPLTVTSAQKNPTAFYLCASKSVGGSADTQYFGPGTRLTVL.